A single sample gave rise to the 21 T cell receptor beta chains below, sequenced in a study of T cells in localized non-small cell lung cancer. Measured with immunoSEQ multiplex PCR; TCRdb has only the in-frame clones, and not every one. Of 1,500 to 2,000 clones detected, about two fifths appear once; the ten largest clones hold around 10%. The sample consisted of lung tumor tissue, taken before any cancer treatment. The source is a woman aged 40 to 75 with stage I lung adenocarcinoma.

The rearrangement uses TRBV30 and TRBJ1-1, with D perhaps TRBD1 (6 bases). V was pared by 2 bases and J by 2 bases, with 15 bases between. Germline lookup yields CDR1 GTSNPN and CDR2 SVGIG (reference sequence). This CDR3 comprises 15 residues. This chain's CDR3 is CAWSPIRDTNTEAFF. DNA of the CDR3: TGTGCCTGGAGTCCCATCAGGGACACAAACACTGAAGCTTTCTTT.

This clone appeared a single time. The CDR3, as DNA: TGTGCCAGTAGTAGAGGGACAGGGGTAACGAACACTGAAGCTTTCTTT. It encodes CASSRGTGVTNTEAFF. This chain links TRBV19 with TRBJ1-1; 10 bases line up with TRBD1. V lost 4 bases and J lost 1; bases outside the gene matches: 6. CDR3 length equals 16 residues. Germline lookup yields CDR1 LNHDA and CDR2 SQIVND (reference sequence). Supplemented by reference TRBV19 and TRBJ1-1, the full variable domain reads DGGITQSPKYLFRKEGQNVTLSCEQNLNHDAMYWYRQDPGQGLRLIYYSQIVNDFQKGDIAEGYSVSREKKESFPLTVTSAQKNPTAFYLCASSRGTGVTNTEAFFGQGTRLTVV.

The chain is built from TRBV29-1 and TRBJ2-3, with TRBD2 matching 9 bases. The CDR3 spans 16 residues. Germline lookup yields CDR1 SQVTM and CDR2 ANQGSEA. With V trimmed by 1 base and J by 2 bases, 7 bases remained unmatched. DNA of the CDR3: TGCAGCGTTGAAGGTGTAAGCGGGGGGTTCACAGATACGCAGTATTTT. This gives the protein CSVEGVSGGFTDTQYF.

This clone has more than one count but fewer than ten. The gene calls are TRBV9 and TRBJ2-5, with D possibly TRBD2 on 5 matching bases. V gave up 5 bases and J gave up 5 bases, with 16 bases separating them. Germline CDR1 reads SGDLS; CDR2 reads YYNGEE. This CDR3 spans 14 amino acids. Here the CDR3 reads CASSGGPSGETQYF. The CDR3 coding sequence is TGTGCCAGCAGTGGCGGCCCCTCGGGGGAGACCCAGTACTTC.

This clone was seen only a few times. The chain uses TRBV11-3 and TRBJ2-5, with TRBD1 identical over 9 bases. The CDR3 runs to 15 residues. Germline values: CDR1 SGHNT, CDR2 YENEEA. After removal of 5 bases from V and 6 bases from J, the junction contained 10 bases not matched to a gene. The CDR3 nucleotides are TGTGCCAGCAGCCTGACCGGGACAGGGTCGAAGACCCAGTACTTC. This translates into CASSLTGTGSKTQYF.

The V and J genes are TRBV29-1 and TRBJ2-5, with D possibly TRBD2 on 7 matching bases. V lost 6 bases, J lost 4 bases, and 12 bases lay in between. CDR3 length equals 12 residues. Germline CDR1 reads SQVTM; CDR2 reads ANQGSEA. CDR3 region: CSVLGGPETQYF. CDR3 bases: TGCAGCGTGCTGGGGGGGCCAGAGACCCAGTACTTC. The variable domain in full, with the rest retrieved from reference TRBV29-1 and TRBJ2-5, is SAVISQKPSRDICQRGTSLTIQCQVDSQVTMMFWYRQQPGQSLTLIATANQGSEATYESGFVIDKFPISRPNLTFSTLTVSNMSPEDSSIYLCSVLGGPETQYFGPGTRLLVL.

On this clone itself: One end of the junction fails to match germline, which may point to a read error. V and J are TRBV6-8 and TRBJ1-4; no firm D call. The CDR3 spans 15 residues. Germline CDR1 reads MNHGY; CDR2 reads SAAAGT. The CDR3 here is CTSSYGGNNNEKLFF. CDR3 DNA: TGTACCAGCAGTTATGGAGGGAATAATAATGAAAAACTGTTTTTT.

The rearrangement links TRBV18 to TRBJ1-4; 10 nucleotides line up with TRBD1. Trimming at V came to 5 bases and at J to 4 bases, leaving 13 bases not matched to a gene. The CDR3 has 18 amino acids. Looked up from germline, CDR1 is KGHSH and CDR2 is LQKENI. The CDR3 loop is CASSNLRDRGPVNEKLFF. CDR3 nucleotides: TGTGCCAGCTCAAACCTAAGGGACAGGGGACCAGTTAATGAAAAACTGTTTTTT.

This chain connects TRBV30 to TRBJ1-2, with 10 positions matching TRBD1. From germline, CDR1 is GTSNPN and CDR2 SVGIG (reference sequence). The CDR3 length is 13 residues. V was pared by 4 bases and J by 11 bases, with 10 bases of the junction left unmatched. This CDR3 reads CAWTRQGANGYTF. For the CDR3, the DNA is TGTGCCTGGACCCGACAGGGGGCTAACGGTTACACCTTC.

This chain links TRBV9 with TRBJ2-2, with D perhaps matching TRBD1 (6 bases). Trimming removed 2 bases at V and 6 bases at J, with 20 bases between. The CDR3 covers 17 residues. Germline-derived CDR1 and CDR2 are SGDLS and YYNGEE. CDR3 sequence: CASSVEIDRTGAGELFF. CDR3 bases: TGTGCCAGCAGCGTGGAAATAGACAGGACTGGGGCCGGGGAGCTGTTTTTT.

The chain is built from TRBV28 and TRBJ2-7; possibly TRBD2 for D (5 bases). The CDR3 has 13 residues. V dropped 1 base and J dropped 5 bases, with 9 bases sitting between them. Germline loops: CDR1 MDHEN, CDR2 SYDVKM. DNA of the CDR3: TGTGCCAGCAGTTTATCCTTGGGAGACGAGCAGTACTTC. Translated: CASSLSLGDEQYF.

Only a few counts were recorded for this clone. The chain employs TRBV19 and TRBJ1-1; no clear D. V was clipped by 6 bases and J by 0 bases, with 5 bases between them. Germline CDR1 and CDR2: LNHDA and SQIVND (reference sequence). This CDR3 region has 12 residues. CDR3 protein: CASRGLNTEAFF. DNA of the CDR3: TGTGCCAGTAGAGGACTGAACACTGAAGCTTTCTTT.

The chain recombines TRBV11-3 with TRBJ2-3, with TRBD1 identical over 7 bases. This CDR3 region has 14 residues. The trim removed 3 bases at V and 0 bases at J, leaving 0 bases unmatched. Germline V gene data show CDR1 as SGHNT and CDR2 as YENEEA. CDR3: CASSLTGSTDTQYF. The CDR3 coding sequence is TGTGCCAGCAGCTTGACAGGGAGCACAGATACGCAGTATTTT.

This clone was found a few times. The J gene is TRBJ1-1, the V gene TRBV19, with D unclear. The V end was cut by 6 bases, the J end by 5 bases, with 19 bases between. Germline loops: CDR1 LNHDA, CDR2 SQIVND (reference sequence). The CDR3 has 15 amino acids. This chain's CDR3 is CASSPYTTPGTEAFF. The CDR3 DNA reads TGTGCCAGTAGCCCATACACCACCCCCGGGACTGAAGCTTTCTTT. Full variable domain (remainder filled in from reference TRBV19 and TRBJ1-1): DGGITQSPKYLFRKEGQNVTLSCEQNLNHDAMYWYRQDPGQGLRLIYYSQIVNDFQKGDIAEGYSVSREKKESFPLTVTSAQKNPTAFYLCASSPYTTPGTEAFFGQGTRLTVV.

This clone is classed as medium-sized. This chain joins TRBV9 and TRBJ2-1, with unresolved D. Trimming cost V 5 bases and J 0 bases, with 6 bases left between them. The CDR3 totals 13 residues. Per germline, CDR1 SGDLS and CDR2 YYNGEE. The CDR3 loop is CASSESSYNEQFF. CDR3 bases: TGTGCCAGCAGTGAAAGCTCCTACAATGAGCAGTTCTTC. The complete variable domain, with remaining parts taken from reference TRBV9 and TRBJ2-1, reads DSGVTQTPKHLITATGQRVTLRCSPRSGDLSVYWYQQSLDQGLQFLIQYYNGEERAKGNILERFSAQQFPDLHSELNLSSLELGDSALYFCASSESSYNEQFFGPGTRLTVL.

The rearrangement joins TRBV6-8 to TRBJ1-3, with no clear D. V gave up 0 bases and J gave up 9 bases, with 6 bases separating them. This CDR3 has 12 amino acids. The V gene's germline CDR1 is MNHGY and CDR2 SAAAGT. The CDR3 DNA reads TGTGCCAGCAGTTACTCCGGAGGCACCATATATTTT. Translation: CASSYSGGTIYF.

The V and J genes are TRBV18 and TRBJ2-5; no firm D call. Per the germline V gene, CDR1 is KGHSH and CDR2 is LQKENI. The length of the CDR3 is 14 residues. V lost 2 bases and J 1 base, leaving 8 bases between the germline ends. The CDR3 nucleotides read TGTGCCAGCTCACCAGCATCACCCCAAGAGACCCAGTACTTC. Translation: CASSPASPQETQYF.

CDR3 protein: CASSEGGLAADTQYF. The CDR3 region has the DNA TGCGCCAGCAGTGAGGGAGGACTAGCGGCAGATACGCAGTATTTT. The chain recombines TRBV10-1 with TRBJ2-3, with 10 bases identical to TRBD2. In germline, CDR1 is WNHNN, CDR2 SYGVQD (reference sequence). The CDR3 has 15 residues. J was trimmed by 4 bases and V by 2 bases; bases with no gene match: 3.

The gene calls are TRBV7-1 and TRBJ1-2; 8 bases match TRBD1. TRBV7-1 is annotated as an ORF whose role is uncertain. The CDR3 runs to 14 residues. The J segment lost 8 bases and the V segment lost 4 bases, leaving 9 bases of the junction unmatched. In nucleotides, the CDR3 is TGTGCCAGCAGCTTAGGACAGGGATTGGTCGGCTACACCTTC. Encoded protein: CASSLGQGLVGYTF.

The V and J genes are TRBV18 and TRBJ1-4; TRBD1 is a possible D gene (5 bases). Trimming cost V 0 bases and J 5 bases, with 16 bases left between them. The CDR3 runs 17 residues. Germline loops: CDR1 KGHSH, CDR2 LQKENI. Written as DNA, the CDR3 is TGTGCCAGCTCACCACCCCGGGTTACAGGCCGGAATGAAAAACTGTTTTTT. This gives the protein CASSPPRVTGRNEKLFF.

This clone was counted once. The V gene is TRBV29-1, the J gene TRBJ1-1, with D tentatively TRBD1 (5 bases). The CDR3 consists of 13 residues. Germline V gene sequence: CDR1 SQVTM, CDR2 ANQGSEA. V was pared by 6 bases and J by 5 bases, with 16 bases between. The CDR3: CSVEGFITTEAFF. The CDR3 bases are TGCAGCGTGGAGGGGTTCATTACTACTGAAGCTTTCTTT.